This is a list of T cell receptor beta chains from one sample in a study of blood T cell repertoires in COVID-19. Using immunoSEQ multiplex PCR, the repertoire was profiled, and TCRdb retains in-frame clones only, with some absent. Of some 130,000 clones in the sample, under 90% were seen once. Sequencing was performed on PBMCs or T cells enriched from blood (not recorded which). The receptors originated from a man aged 35 to 55 with acute COVID-19. CDR3s include the opening cysteine and the closing phenylalanine or tryptophan. Each record gives: J gene, V gene, clone size, D gene, CDR3 protein, CDR3 DNA. D genes are given only for firm matches. Clone size is shown for a subset of rows, as once, few, many or a class of expanded clone.

j_gene: TRBJ2-3; v_gene: TRBV27; abundance: -; d_gene: TRBD2; CDR3aa: CASSLDGLAGAGTDTQYF; CDR3nt: TGTGCCAGCAGTTTAGATGGACTAGCGGGAGCTGGCACAGATACGCAGTATTTT
j_gene: TRBJ2-2; v_gene: TRBV5-6; abundance: -; d_gene: -; CDR3aa: CASSPLDIMNTGELFF; CDR3nt: TGTGCCAGCAGCCCACTGGACATCATGAACACCGGGGAGCTGTTTTTT
j_gene: TRBJ1-5; v_gene: TRBV5-5; abundance: -; d_gene: -; CDR3aa: CASSPNPGHNQPQHF; CDR3nt: TGTGCCAGCAGCCCTAATCCCGGTCACAATCAGCCCCAGCATTTT
j_gene: TRBJ1-4; v_gene: TRBV25-1; abundance: -; d_gene: -; CDR3aa: CASRNSGAREKLFF; CDR3nt: TGTGCCAGCCGAAATTCAGGGGCTAGGGAAAAACTGTTTTTT
j_gene: TRBJ2-2; v_gene: TRBV7-9; abundance: -; d_gene: TRBD2; CDR3aa: CASSSLTSGGAGYTGELFF; CDR3nt: TGTGCCAGCAGCTCTCTGACTAGCGGGGGGGCCGGGTACACCGGGGAGCTGTTTTTT
j_gene: TRBJ2-3; v_gene: TRBV7-2; abundance: -; d_gene: TRBD2; CDR3aa: CASSGRLAGTADTQYF; CDR3nt: TGTGCCAGCAGCGGTAGACTAGCGGGAACGGCAGATACGCAGTATTTT
j_gene: TRBJ2-5; v_gene: TRBV29-1; abundance: few; d_gene: TRBD1; CDR3aa: CSVEGTAREGETQYF; CDR3nt: TGCAGCGTTGAGGGGACAGCACGGGAAGGGGAGACCCAGTACTTC
j_gene: TRBJ1-5; v_gene: TRBV28; abundance: -; d_gene: TRBD1; CDR3aa: CASSKWTGDNQPQHF; CDR3nt: TGTGCCAGCAGTAAATGGACAGGGGACAATCAGCCCCAGCATTTT
j_gene: TRBJ1-2; v_gene: TRBV9; abundance: -; d_gene: TRBD1; CDR3aa: CASSADRAGYGYTF; CDR3nt: TGTGCCAGCAGCGCCGACAGGGCTGGGTATGGCTACACCTTC
j_gene: TRBJ2-3; v_gene: TRBV27; abundance: -; d_gene: TRBD2; CDR3aa: CASSPSSGGDLDTQYF; CDR3nt: TGTGCCAGCAGCCCATCTTCCGGGGGGGATTTGGATACGCAGTATTTT
j_gene: TRBJ1-2; v_gene: TRBV19; abundance: -; d_gene: -; CDR3aa: CASKEEGLDYGYTF; CDR3nt: TGTGCCAGTAAAGAGGAAGGATTAGACTATGGCTACACCTTC
j_gene: TRBJ1-2; v_gene: TRBV2; abundance: -; d_gene: TRBD1; CDR3aa: CASSERETGSGYTF; CDR3nt: TGTGCCAGCAGTGAACGTGAGACAGGGAGTGGCTACACCTTC
j_gene: TRBJ2-7; v_gene: TRBV5-1; abundance: -; d_gene: -; CDR3aa: CASSLAQGSPPTYEQYF; CDR3nt: TGCGCCAGCAGCTTGGCCCAGGGATCTCCTCCAACCTACGAGCAGTACTTC
j_gene: TRBJ2-2; v_gene: TRBV18; abundance: -; d_gene: -; CDR3aa: CASSPPWGNTGELFF; CDR3nt: TGTGCCAGCTCACCCCCGTGGGGCAACACCGGGGAGCTGTTTTTT
j_gene: TRBJ1-5; v_gene: TRBV28; abundance: once; d_gene: -; CDR3aa: CASGTQGYSNQPQHF; CDR3nt: TGTGCCAGCGGAACACAGGGTTATAGCAATCAGCCCCAGCATTTT
j_gene: TRBJ1-3; v_gene: TRBV11-2; abundance: -; d_gene: TRBD1; CDR3aa: CASSMGNLWDRVSGNTIYF; CDR3nt: TGTGCCAGCAGCATGGGGAACCTATGGGACAGGGTGTCTGGAAACACCATATATTTT
j_gene: TRBJ2-1; v_gene: TRBV11-1; abundance: -; d_gene: -; CDR3aa: CASSPGGIYNEQFF; CDR3nt: TGTGCCAGCAGCCCCGGAGGGATATACAATGAGCAGTTCTTC
j_gene: TRBJ2-5; v_gene: TRBV7-8; abundance: -; d_gene: -; CDR3aa: CASSRVQETQYF; CDR3nt: TGTGCCAGCAGCCGGGTACAGGAGACCCAGTACTTC
j_gene: TRBJ2-3; v_gene: TRBV7-2; abundance: -; d_gene: -; CDR3aa: CASSGISEGGSTDTQYF; CDR3nt: TGTGCCAGCAGCGGGATTAGTGAGGGAGGCAGCACAGATACGCAGTATTTT
j_gene: TRBJ2-2; v_gene: TRBV5-1; abundance: -; d_gene: TRBD2; CDR3aa: CASSLEGAGGPITGELFF; CDR3nt: TGCGCCAGCAGCTTGGAGGGCGCGGGAGGGCCGATCACCGGGGAGCTGTTTTTT
j_gene: TRBJ2-7; v_gene: TRBV5-1; abundance: -; d_gene: -; CDR3aa: CASSSNSYEQYF; CDR3nt: TGCGCCAGCAGCTCCAATTCATACGAGCAGTACTTC
j_gene: TRBJ2-5; v_gene: TRBV11-3; abundance: once; d_gene: TRBD2; CDR3aa: CASSSGLAGASRETQYF; CDR3nt: TGTGCCAGCAGCTCCGGACTAGCGGGAGCTTCCCGAGAGACCCAGTACTTC
j_gene: TRBJ2-1; v_gene: TRBV5-1; abundance: -; d_gene: -; CDR3aa: CASSSGGTAFNNEQFF; CDR3nt: TGCGCCAGCAGCTCGGGCGGGACAGCTTTTAACAATGAGCAGTTCTTC
j_gene: TRBJ1-2; v_gene: TRBV19; abundance: -; d_gene: -; CDR3aa: CASSIINRDDGYTF; CDR3nt: TGTGCCAGTAGTATTATCAACAGGGATGATGGCTACACCTTC
j_gene: TRBJ2-5; v_gene: TRBV19; abundance: -; d_gene: TRBD2; CDR3aa: CASRGGGPLQETQYF; CDR3nt: TGTGCCAGCAGAGGCGGGGGGCCTCTCCAAGAGACCCAGTACTTC
j_gene: TRBJ1-2; v_gene: TRBV19; abundance: -; d_gene: TRBD1; CDR3aa: CASSTGQGAYGYTF; CDR3nt: TGTGCCAGTAGTACCGGACAGGGGGCCTATGGCTACACCTTC
j_gene: TRBJ2-1; v_gene: TRBV19; abundance: -; d_gene: TRBD2; CDR3aa: CASNQGLAGANEQFF; CDR3nt: TGTGCCAGTAACCAGGGACTAGCGGGAGCCAATGAGCAGTTCTTC
j_gene: TRBJ1-2; v_gene: TRBV3-1/TRBV3-2; abundance: -; d_gene: -; CDR3aa: CASSQVSQGGYGYTF; CDR3nt: TGTGCCAGCAGCCAAGTTAGCCAGGGAGGCTATGGCTACACCTTC
j_gene: TRBJ1-5; v_gene: TRBV28; abundance: -; d_gene: -; CDR3aa: CASITGTNRYQPQHF; CDR3nt: TGTGCCAGCATCACCGGGACAAATCGATATCAGCCCCAGCATTTT
j_gene: TRBJ2-1; v_gene: TRBV28; abundance: -; d_gene: -; CDR3aa: CASSSAEGDDGEQFF; CDR3nt: TGTGCCAGCAGTTCCGCCGAGGGGGATGATGGTGAGCAGTTCTTC
j_gene: TRBJ1-1; v_gene: TRBV25-1; abundance: once; d_gene: -; CDR3aa: CASTQGRLAFF; CDR3nt: TGTGCCAGCACGCAGGGGCGGTTGGCTTTCTTT
j_gene: TRBJ2-6; v_gene: TRBV5-1; abundance: -; d_gene: TRBD1; CDR3aa: CASSLAWTGGAGANVLTF; CDR3nt: TGCGCCAGCAGCTTGGCATGGACAGGGGGCGCTGGGGCCAACGTCCTGACTTTC
j_gene: TRBJ2-1; v_gene: TRBV5-1; abundance: -; d_gene: -; CDR3aa: CASSLELPEQFF; CDR3nt: TGCGCCAGCAGCTTGGAACTACCGGAGCAGTTCTTC
j_gene: TRBJ2-5; v_gene: TRBV6-5; abundance: -; d_gene: TRBD2; CDR3aa: CAILGLAGGMETQYF; CDR3nt: TGTGCCATCTTGGGACTAGCGGGAGGGATGGAGACCCAGTACTTC
j_gene: TRBJ2-4; v_gene: TRBV20-1; abundance: -; d_gene: -; CDR3aa: CSASLYEGVQYF; CDR3nt: TGCAGTGCTAGTCTCTATGAGGGGGTCCAGTACTTC
j_gene: TRBJ2-5; v_gene: TRBV7-3; abundance: few; d_gene: -; CDR3aa: CASSPQGLIETQYF; CDR3nt: TGTGCCAGCAGCCCTCAGGGGTTGATTGAGACCCAGTACTTC
j_gene: TRBJ2-5; v_gene: TRBV19; abundance: -; d_gene: -; CDR3aa: CASSIGGRETQYF; CDR3nt: TGTGCCAGTAGTATCGGAGGCCGGGAGACCCAGTACTTC
j_gene: TRBJ2-7; v_gene: TRBV7-2; abundance: -; d_gene: -; CDR3aa: CASSSGHGGSYEQYF; CDR3nt: TGTGCCAGCAGCTCGGGTCATGGGGGGTCCTACGAGCAGTACTTC
j_gene: TRBJ2-7; v_gene: TRBV5-1; abundance: -; d_gene: -; CDR3aa: CASSLENFSYEQYF; CDR3nt: TGCGCCAGCAGCTTGGAAAACTTCTCCTACGAGCAGTACTTC
j_gene: TRBJ1-6; v_gene: TRBV19; abundance: -; d_gene: -; CDR3aa: CASSISVGRDNSPLHF; CDR3nt: TGTGCCAGTAGTATTTCGGTAGGGCGGGATAATTCACCCCTCCACTTT
j_gene: TRBJ1-2; v_gene: TRBV19; abundance: -; d_gene: TRBD1; CDR3aa: CASNLAPGQDIYGYTF; CDR3nt: TGTGCCAGTAACTTGGCCCCGGGACAGGACATCTATGGCTACACCTTC
j_gene: TRBJ1-1; v_gene: TRBV6-1; abundance: -; d_gene: TRBD1; CDR3aa: CASSEVTGGTEAFF; CDR3nt: TGTGCCAGCAGTGAGGTTACAGGGGGGACTGAAGCTTTCTTT
j_gene: TRBJ2-1; v_gene: TRBV28; abundance: -; d_gene: TRBD2; CDR3aa: CASSPAGTSNNEQFF; CDR3nt: TGTGCCAGCAGTCCAGCCGGGACTAGTAACAATGAGCAGTTCTTC
j_gene: TRBJ1-1; v_gene: TRBV29-1; abundance: -; d_gene: TRBD1; CDR3aa: CSVERTRQGWNTEAFF; CDR3nt: TGCAGCGTTGAGCGAACGAGACAGGGATGGAACACTGAAGCTTTCTTT
j_gene: TRBJ1-6; v_gene: TRBV3-1/TRBV3-2; abundance: -; d_gene: -; CDR3aa: CASSQGETGSNSPLHF; CDR3nt: TGTGCCAGCAGCCAAGGGGAAACAGGGAGTAATTCACCCCTCCACTTT
j_gene: TRBJ2-5; v_gene: TRBV18; abundance: -; d_gene: -; CDR3aa: CASSPPAETQYF; CDR3nt: TGTGCCAGCTCACCACCGGCCGAGACCCAGTACTTC
j_gene: TRBJ1-2; v_gene: TRBV5-1; abundance: -; d_gene: -; CDR3aa: CASAPGNYGYTF; CDR3nt: TGCGCCAGCGCTCCCGGTAACTATGGCTACACCTTC
j_gene: TRBJ2-7; v_gene: TRBV6-5; abundance: -; d_gene: TRBD2; CDR3aa: CASSSSGLPSYEQYF; CDR3nt: TGTGCCAGCAGTTCATCGGGACTACCTTCCTACGAGCAGTACTTC
j_gene: TRBJ2-7; v_gene: TRBV5-1; abundance: -; d_gene: -; CDR3aa: CASSLLKGDYEQYF; CDR3nt: TGCGCCAGCAGCTTGCTTAAAGGGGACTACGAGCAGTACTTC
j_gene: TRBJ2-3; v_gene: TRBV10-3; abundance: -; d_gene: TRBD2; CDR3aa: CAISENLGLVIDTQYF; CDR3nt: TGTGCCATCAGTGAGAATCTGGGACTAGTGATAGATACGCAGTATTTT
j_gene: TRBJ2-7; v_gene: TRBV19; abundance: -; d_gene: TRBD2; CDR3aa: CASSIEGTSGHEQYF; CDR3nt: TGTGCCAGTAGTATAGAAGGGACTAGCGGCCACGAGCAGTACTTC
j_gene: TRBJ1-3; v_gene: TRBV12-5; abundance: few; d_gene: -; CDR3aa: CASGLVEAWEAGNTIYF; CDR3nt: TGTGCTAGTGGTTTGGTTGAAGCGTGGGAGGCTGGAAACACCATATATTTT
j_gene: TRBJ1-3; v_gene: TRBV9; abundance: -; d_gene: -; CDR3aa: CASSERQDPSGNTIYF; CDR3nt: TGTGCCAGCAGCGAACGACAGGACCCCTCTGGAAACACCATATATTTT
j_gene: TRBJ2-1; v_gene: TRBV2; abundance: -; d_gene: TRBD1; CDR3aa: CASSPSGTGMNEQFF; CDR3nt: TGTGCCAGCAGTCCTTCCGGGACAGGGATGAATGAGCAGTTCTTC
j_gene: TRBJ2-1; v_gene: TRBV12-3/TRBV12-4; abundance: once; d_gene: -; CDR3aa: CASSLGTNNEQFF; CDR3nt: TGTGCCAGCAGTTTAGGGACTAACAATGAGCAGTTCTTC
j_gene: TRBJ1-4; v_gene: TRBV24-1; abundance: -; d_gene: -; CDR3aa: CATSDLDKVTGQGSEKLFF; CDR3nt: TGTGCCACCAGTGATTTGGATAAAGTGACTGGCCAGGGGAGTGAAAAACTGTTTTTT
j_gene: TRBJ1-3; v_gene: TRBV15; abundance: once; d_gene: TRBD1; CDR3aa: CATSRSLGGQGSGNTIYF; CDR3nt: TGTGCCACCAGCAGATCCCTAGGGGGACAGGGCTCTGGAAACACCATATATTTT
j_gene: TRBJ2-5; v_gene: TRBV12-3/TRBV12-4; abundance: -; d_gene: TRBD2; CDR3aa: CASSTSAQETQYF; CDR3nt: TGTGCCAGCAGCACTAGCGCCCAAGAGACCCAGTACTTC
j_gene: TRBJ2-7; v_gene: TRBV5-1; abundance: -; d_gene: -; CDR3aa: CASSLPGGDVYEQYF; CDR3nt: TGCGCCAGCAGCCTCCCGGGGGGCGACGTATACGAGCAGTACTTC